A single sample gave rise to the 13 T cell receptor beta chains below, sequenced in a study of blood T cell repertoires in COVID-19. TCRdb's copy holds only in-frame clones and misses some; the assay was immunoSEQ multiplex PCR. Of about 40,000 clones listed, 88% are singletons. The material sequenced was peripheral blood. The receptors originated from a woman aged 65 to 85 with acute or convalescent COVID-19.

The chain is built from TRBV2 and TRBJ1-1; TRBD1 matches 12 bases. The CDR3 spans 19 residues. Looked up from germline, CDR1 is SNHLY and CDR2 is FYNNEI. V gave up 0 bases and J gave up 6 bases; unmatched junction bases: 14. CDR3 in amino acids: CASSEALYGTGGAVAEAFF. In DNA, the CDR3 is TGTGCCAGCAGTGAAGCGCTATACGGGACAGGGGGCGCGGTAGCTGAAGCTTTCTTT. The full variable domain, in which reference TRBV2 and TRBJ1-1 provide the parts outside the CDR3, is EPEVTQTPSHQVTQMGQEVILRCVPISNHLYFYWYRQILGQKVEFLVSFYNNEISEKSEIFDDQFSVERPDGSNFTLKIRSTKLEDSAMYFCASSEALYGTGGAVAEAFFGQGTRLTVV.

The chain has TRBV29-1 and TRBJ1-1; tentatively, D is TRBD1 (6 bases). V shed 8 bases and J shed 0 bases, with 13 bases lying between them. CDR3 size: 13 residues. Per the germline V gene, CDR1 is SQVTM and CDR2 is ANQGSEA. CDR3 loop: CSIAQGVNTEAFF. The DNA for the CDR3 is TGCAGCATCGCACAGGGAGTGAACACTGAAGCTTTCTTT.

CDR3 nucleotide sequence: TGTGCCAGCAGTGTCCAACTCTACAATGAGCAGTTCTTC. Protein product: CASSVQLYNEQFF. This chain joins TRBV2 and TRBJ2-1; D gene ambiguous. V dropped 4 bases and J dropped 3 bases, with 7 bases sitting between them. CDR1 is SNHLY and CDR2 is FYNNEI in the germline V gene. This CDR3 has 13 residues.

V is TRBV5-4 and J is TRBJ2-2, with D tentatively TRBD1 (5 bases). Trimming removed 7 bases from V and 6 bases from J, with 13 bases in between. The CDR3 has 13 amino acids. Germline loops: CDR1 SGHNT, CDR2 YYREEE (reference sequence). The CDR3 spells CASGQGGAGELFF. The CDR3 DNA follows: TGTGCCAGCGGGCAGGGCGGCGCCGGGGAGCTGTTTTTT.

The chain couples TRBV27 to TRBJ1-2, with 9 positions matching TRBD1. J lost 8 bases, V lost 3 bases, and 1 base had no gene match. Germline V CDR1 and CDR2: MNHEY, SMNVEV (reference sequence). CDR3 size: 12 residues. The CDR3 bases are TGTGCCAGCAGTTTTGGACAGGGGGGCTACACCTTC. This codes for CASSFGQGGYTF.

The chain carries TRBV21-1 and TRBJ1-5; the DNA was not used to check the table's D call, TRBD1. TRBV21-1 is a listed pseudogene. The CDR3 contains 17 residues. Here the CDR3 reads CASSKERLGAGNQPQHF. The DNA of the CDR3 is TGTGCCAGCAGCAAAGAACGTTTGGGGGCTGGCAATCAGCCCCAGCATTTT.

The rearrangement joins TRBV9 to TRBJ2-1, with D possibly TRBD1 on 5 matching bases. CDR1 and CDR2 from the germline V gene are SGDLS and YYNGEE. There are 16 residues in the CDR3. Deletions cut 0 bases from V and 5 bases from J, with 15 bases between. The CDR3 sequence: CASSVAIQELNNEQFF. The CDR3 DNA sequence: TGTGCCAGCAGCGTAGCCATACAGGAACTGAACAATGAGCAGTTCTTC.

The CDR3 sequence: CASSETSGGFSYNEQFF. CDR3 coding DNA: TGTGCCAGCAGCGAGACTAGCGGGGGTTTCTCCTACAATGAGCAGTTCTTC. This chain uses TRBV9 with TRBJ2-1; TRBD2 agrees at 12 bases. Losses at the gene ends were 3 bases for V and 0 bases for J; bases not matched to a gene: 4. This CDR3 comprises 17 residues. Germline V lookup: CDR1 SGDLS, CDR2 YYNGEE. The whole variable domain, filled in from reference TRBV9 and TRBJ2-1, reads DSGVTQTPKHLITATGQRVTLRCSPRSGDLSVYWYQQSLDQGLQFLIQYYNGEERAKGNILERFSAQQFPDLHSELNLSSLELGDSALYFCASSETSGGFSYNEQFFGPGTRLTVL.

CDR3 sequence (DNA): TGTGCCATCAGTTTGAGACAGGGGGCGAGCACTGAAGCTTTCTTT. Protein sequence: CAISLRQGASTEAFF. This sequence joins TRBV10-3 and TRBJ1-1, with 10 bases aligning to TRBD1. V shed 5 bases, J shed 4 bases, and the junction held 7 bases outside the gene matches. Per the germline V gene, CDR1 is ENHRY and CDR2 is SYGVKD. CDR3 length: 15 amino acids.

V usage is TRBV10-3 and J usage is TRBJ1-4; no firm D call. Germline-derived CDR1 and CDR2 are ENHRY and SYGVKD. The CDR3 is 14 residues long. V lost 0 bases and J 7 bases, leaving 9 bases between the germline ends. The CDR3 coding sequence is TGTGCCATCAGTGAGTCGCAGGCATTTGAAAAACTGTTTTTT. This translates into CAISESQAFEKLFF.

The chain is built from TRBV6-2 or TRBV6-3 and TRBJ2-1; 9 bases map to TRBD2. Germline loops: CDR1 MNHEY, CDR2 SVGEGT. The CDR3 totals 16 residues. Trimming at V came to 5 bases and at J to 0 bases, leaving 5 bases not matched to a gene. In DNA form, the CDR3 reads TGTGCCAGCAGTCAACTAGCGGGCGGCTCCTACAATGAGCAGTTCTTC. Its translation is CASSQLAGGSYNEQFF.

V and J are TRBV24-1 and TRBJ2-6; D is perhaps TRBD2 (6 bases). This CDR3 comprises 18 residues. From germline, CDR1 is KGHDR and CDR2 SFDVKD. Trimming left V 4 bases short and J 1 base short, with 16 bases between. CDR3 nucleotides: TGTGCCACCAGTGACCCACTCGGGGGAGAATCTGGGGCCAACGTCCTGACTTTC. Its protein is CATSDPLGGESGANVLTF.

This chain links TRBV7-3 with TRBJ2-3; 12 positions agree with TRBD2. J was trimmed by 5 bases and V by 5 bases; bases with no gene match: 2. The CDR3 has 14 amino acids. Germline CDR1 reads SGHTA; CDR2 reads FQGTGA. Here the CDR3 DNA reads TGTGCCAGCAGCACGGGACTAGCGGGAGATACGCAGTATTTT. Its translation: CASSTGLAGDTQYF. Using reference TRBV7-3 and TRBJ2-3 for the parts outside the CDR3, the full variable domain is GAGVSQTPSNKVTEKGKYVELRCDPISGHTALYWYRQSLGQGPEFLIYFQGTGAADDSGLPNDRFFAVRPEGSVSTLKIQRTERGDSAVYLCASSTGLAGDTQYFGPGTRLTVL.